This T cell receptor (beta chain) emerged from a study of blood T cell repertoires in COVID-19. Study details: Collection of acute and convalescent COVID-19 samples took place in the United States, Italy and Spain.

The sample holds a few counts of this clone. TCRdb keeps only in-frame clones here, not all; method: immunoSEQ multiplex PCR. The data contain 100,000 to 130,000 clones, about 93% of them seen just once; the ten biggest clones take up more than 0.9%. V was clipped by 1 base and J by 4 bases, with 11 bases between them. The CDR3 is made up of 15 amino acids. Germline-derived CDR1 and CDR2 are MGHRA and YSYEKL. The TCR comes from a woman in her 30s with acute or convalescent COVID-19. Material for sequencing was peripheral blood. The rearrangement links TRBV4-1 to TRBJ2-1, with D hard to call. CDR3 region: CASSQGGPPYNEQFF. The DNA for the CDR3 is TGCGCCAGCAGCCAAGGTGGGCCACCGTACAATGAGCAGTTCTTC.